A single sample gave rise to the 24 T cell receptor beta chains below, sequenced in a study of cytomegalovirus exposure and HLA in healthy donors. Vbeta (60) and Jbeta (13) primers were used in the PCR. Clones were sequenced by immunoSEQ multiplex PCR, and TCRdb holds only the in-frame ones, with some missing. The repertoire consists of under 200,000 clones, with approximately 88% occurring once and the leading ten covering 0.8% to 1%. The sample taken for sequencing was PBMCs. The receptor source for this set is a woman aged 25 to 39 in good health and CMV-seronegative.

This clone was detected only once. The V gene is TRBV6-1, the J gene TRBJ2-7; D unresolved. The CDR3 length is 13 residues. Trimming left V 7 bases short and J 4 bases short, with 14 bases between. Germline CDR1 MNHNS, CDR2 SASEGT. CDR3 DNA: TGTGCCAGCAACCGTCCAGTCTTATACGAGCAGTACTTC. Translated, it gives CASNRPVLYEQYF.

The genes are TRBV18 and TRBJ1-6; D is possibly TRBD1 (6 bases). V lost 1 base and J lost 5, with 9 bases in between. From germline, CDR1 is KGHSH and CDR2 LQKENI. CDR3 length equals 15 residues. CDR3 in DNA: TGTGCCAGCTCACCACTAGACAGGAATAATTCACCCCTCCACTTT. This translates into CASSPLDRNNSPLHF.

V gene TRBV4-1 combines with J gene TRBJ1-2; unclear D gene. The CDR3 is 14 amino acids. Trimming took 0 bases from V and 1 from J, leaving 6 bases between them. Germline values: CDR1 MGHRA, CDR2 YSYEKL. CDR3 amino acids: CASSQEGGNYGYTF. The CDR3 bases are TGCGCCAGCAGCCAAGAGGGAGGTAACTATGGCTACACCTTC.

The genes are TRBV1 and TRBJ2-1; whether TRBD2, the table's D call, matches the DNA was not checked. TRBV1 is noted as a pseudogene. This CDR3 has 18 amino acids. CDR3 residues: CTSSQEGTGGNSYNEQFF. CDR3 DNA sequence: TGCACCAGCAGCCAAGAGGGTACGGGGGGCAACTCCTACAATGAGCAGTTCTTC.

V and J are TRBV7-9 and TRBJ2-5; 12 positions match TRBD2. V gave up 5 bases and J gave up 0 bases; unmatched junction bases: 7. Germline lookup yields CDR1 SEHNR and CDR2 FQNEAQ (reference sequence). This CDR3 spans 17 amino acids. CDR3 in amino acids: CASSEYGTSGYQETQYF. As DNA, the CDR3 is TGTGCCAGCAGCGAATACGGGACTAGCGGGTACCAAGAGACCCAGTACTTC.

This clone was observed once. The chain couples TRBV11-2 to TRBJ2-7; no definite D call. The ends were cut back, 0 bases at V and 5 bases at J, with 11 bases in the middle. CDR1 is SGHAT, CDR2 FQNNGV, per germline. The CDR3 loop spans 14 amino acids. Written as DNA, the CDR3 is TGTGCCAGCAGCTTAGATGTTAGCTTCCACGAGCAGTACTTC. Its protein is CASSLDVSFHEQYF.

This clone was seen a few times. V and J are TRBV7-9 and TRBJ2-7; D is undetermined. From germline, CDR1 is SEHNR and CDR2 FQNEAQ (reference sequence). This CDR3 has 13 amino acids. V lost 1 base to trimming and J lost 4 bases, with 8 bases between them. The CDR3 is CASSLDSGYEQYF. CDR3 sequence (DNA): TGTGCCAGCAGCTTAGATTCAGGATACGAGCAGTACTTC.

This chain joins TRBV2 and TRBJ2-5; 8 bases match TRBD1. Germline V gene sequence: CDR1 SNHLY, CDR2 FYNNEI. V dropped 6 bases and J dropped 2; count of bases not matched to a gene: 5. The CDR3 sequence is 14 residues long. CDR3 DNA: TGTGCCAGCAGGATGGGACAGGCACAAGAGACCCAGTACTTC. The encoded protein is CASRMGQAQETQYF.

The CDR3 spells CASSSLTPGTGYGYTF. CDR3 nucleotide sequence: TGTGCCAGCAGCTCCCTGACCCCCGGGACAGGGTATGGCTACACCTTC. This sequence joins TRBV7-2 and TRBJ1-2; TRBD1 aligns across 9 bases. V was pared by 4 bases and J by 5 bases, with 11 bases of the junction left unmatched. This CDR3 region has 16 residues. Germline V gene data show CDR1 as SGHTA and CDR2 as FQGNSA.

The gene calls are TRBV6-5 and TRBJ2-7; TRBD2 might be the D (6 bases). The CDR3 totals 14 residues. CDR1 MNHEY and CDR2 SVGAGI come from the germline V gene. Trimming stripped 4 bases from V and 1 base from J, with 11 bases between. CDR3 nucleotides: TGTGCCAGCAGTTCTACTGGGACTTCCTACGAGCAGTACTTC. Amino acids: CASSSTGTSYEQYF.

This clone was seen a handful of times. V and J are TRBV5-1 and TRBJ2-1; TRBD2 aligns across 7 bases. The germline gives CDR1 SGHRS, CDR2 YFSETQ. After removal of 0 bases from V and 1 base from J, the junction contained 4 bases not matched to a gene. This CDR3 contains 16 residues. The CDR3 DNA sequence: TGCGCCAGCAGCTTGGCTAGCGGTCCATCCTACAATGAGCAGTTCTTC. This translates into CASSLASGPSYNEQFF.

This clone was seen once. The V gene is TRBV27, the J gene TRBJ2-1, with 12 bases that match TRBD2. There are 19 residues in the CDR3. Germline V gene lookup returns CDR1 MNHEY and CDR2 SMNVEV (reference sequence). The ends lost 7 bases at V and 7 bases at J; junction bases unmatched: 20. The CDR3, as DNA: TGTGCCAGCAACACCCGTGGACTAGCGGGAACTCGGACGGGTAATGAGCAGTTCTTC. It encodes CASNTRGLAGTRTGNEQFF.

In its sample, this clone was seen once. The rearrangement joins TRBV19 to TRBJ1-2, with 8 nucleotides matching TRBD1. J was trimmed by 1 base and V by 5 bases; bases with no gene match: 3. The CDR3 sequence is 14 residues long. Germline CDR1 reads LNHDA; CDR2 reads SQIVND (reference sequence). CDR3 sequence (DNA): TGTGCCAGTAGTCCGGGACAGGATAACTATGGCTACACCTTC. Translating it yields CASSPGQDNYGYTF.

This rearrangement joins TRBV7-9 to TRBJ2-5; D possibly corresponds to TRBD1 (5 bases). Trimming took off 1 base at V and 11 bases at J, with 17 bases between the two ends. This CDR3 region has 14 residues. Germline-derived CDR1 and CDR2 are SEHNR and FQNEAQ (reference sequence). The CDR3 loop reads CASSLEGFLGEQYF. The CDR3 bases are TGTGCCAGCAGCTTAGAGGGGTTCCTTGGTGAGCAGTACTTC. Based on the CDR3 plus reference TRBV7-9 and TRBJ2-5, the full variable domain is DTGVSQNPRHKITKRGQNVTFRCDPISEHNRLYWYRQTLGQGPEFLTYFQNEAQLEKSRLLSDRFSAERPKGSFSTLEIQRTEQGDSAMYLCASSLEGFLGEQYFGPGTRLLVL.

The J gene is TRBJ1-2, the V gene TRBV7-9, with 10 bases matching TRBD1. CDR3 length: 15 amino acids. Germline V gene sequence: CDR1 SEHNR, CDR2 FQNEAQ (reference sequence). V was pared by 5 bases and J by 6 bases, with 9 bases of the junction left unmatched. The CDR3 DNA reads as TGTGCCAGCAGCAAGACAGGGGGCGCCGCGAATGGCTACACCTTC. Encoded protein: CASSKTGGAANGYTF.

The V call is TRBV5-1, the J call TRBJ1-6; TRBD1 matches 8 bases. V dropped 4 bases and J dropped 5; count of bases not matched to a gene: 5. CDR3 length: 15 residues. Germline values: CDR1 SGHRS, CDR2 YFSETQ. The CDR3 DNA sequence: TGCGCCAGCAGCCCCCTGACAGGGGATAATTCACCCCTCCACTTT. Its protein is CASSPLTGDNSPLHF.

CDR3 bases: TGCGCCAGCAGCTCATCGACAGGGAGGAACACTGAAGCTTTCTTT. Translation: CASSSSTGRNTEAFF. The V call is TRBV5-1, the J call TRBJ1-1; TRBD1 agrees at 7 bases. The CDR3 contains 15 residues. The trim removed 3 bases at V and 1 base at J, leaving 6 bases unmatched. Germline lookup yields CDR1 SGHRS and CDR2 YFSETQ.

This chain joins TRBV14 and TRBJ2-7; TRBD1 matches 7 bases. CDR1 is SGHDN, CDR2 FVKESK, per germline. This CDR3 is built from 14 residues. Trimming cost V 5 bases and J 3 bases; bases outside gene matches: 7. The DNA of the CDR3 is TGTGCCAGCAGCTGGACAGGAGAAGGCTACGAGCAGTACTTC. Protein: CASSWTGEGYEQYF.

The chain employs TRBV18 and TRBJ1-1; D is possibly TRBD1 (6 bases). The germline V gene has CDR1 KGHSH and CDR2 LQKENI. The CDR3 length is 15 residues. The V gene lost 4 bases and the J gene lost 3 bases, with 15 bases spanning the gap. The DNA of the CDR3 is TGTGCCAGCTCACGGATCCCTTACAGGGACACTGAAGCTTTCTTT. It is translated as CASSRIPYRDTEAFF.

The rearrangement links TRBV6-1 to TRBJ2-7, with 8 bases identical to TRBD1. CDR3 length: 12 residues. Per the germline V gene, CDR1 is MNHNS and CDR2 is SASEGT. Germline trimming cut 5 bases from V and 6 bases from J; bases unmatched to any gene: 3. The CDR3 DNA is TGTGCCAGCAGTACGGACAGGGTCGAGCAGTACTTC. It is translated as CASSTDRVEQYF.

V usage is TRBV4-1 and J usage is TRBJ2-2; 7 bases agree with TRBD2. V was clipped by 1 base and J by 0 bases; unmatched bases: 5. The CDR3 has 17 amino acids. Germline V lookup: CDR1 MGHRA, CDR2 YSYEKL. CDR3 in DNA: TGCGCCAGCAGCCAAGGCCCCGGGACTACGAACACCGGGGAGCTGTTTTTT. As protein: CASSQGPGTTNTGELFF.

V usage is TRBV15 and J usage is TRBJ2-3; 9 nucleotides agree with TRBD2. The CDR3 sequence is 15 residues long. Trimming at V came to 0 bases and at J to 6 bases, leaving 4 bases not matched to a gene. From germline, CDR1 is LNHNV and CDR2 YYDKDF (reference sequence). The CDR3: CATSRERGGLDTQYF. Here the CDR3 DNA reads TGTGCCACCAGCAGAGAGCGGGGGGGCCTGGATACGCAGTATTTT.

The CDR3, as DNA: TGCGCCAGCACCCGGGTCAAACGGGATGAAAAACTGTTTTTT. Its translation: CASTRVKRDEKLFF. V usage is TRBV4-1 and J usage is TRBJ1-4; D unclear. Trimming removed 7 bases at V and 6 bases at J, with 15 bases between. The CDR3 has 14 residues. Germline V CDR1 and CDR2: MGHRA, YSYEKL.

CDR3 amino acids: CASSELRISTDTQYF. CDR3 coding DNA: TGTGCCAGCAGTGAATTGCGGATTAGCACAGATACGCAGTATTTT. J is TRBJ2-3 and V is TRBV2; D uncertain. In germline, CDR1 is SNHLY, CDR2 FYNNEI. The CDR3 has 15 amino acids. Trimming took off 2 bases at V and 0 bases at J, with 9 bases between the two ends.